This T cell receptor (beta chain) was sequenced during a study of blood T cell repertoires in COVID-19. Study-level information: The analysed material was cDNA or gDNA that came from T cells, B-cell-depleted T cells, or PBMCs.

Germline CDR1 LNHDA, CDR2 SQIVND (reference sequence). CDR3 length equals 14 residues. V lost 7 bases to trimming and J lost 4 bases; unmatched junction nucleotides: 6. Measured with immunoSEQ multiplex PCR; TCRdb has only the in-frame clones, and not every one. The repertoire consists of some 140,000 clones, with around 88% occurring once and the leading ten covering 18%. The sample taken for sequencing was peripheral blood. The sequence was collected from a man aged 50 to 60 with active or convalescent COVID-19. The chain employs TRBV19 and TRBJ2-7, with TRBD2 matching 11 bases. The CDR3 DNA is TGTGCCAGTAAAGGAGTAGCGGGAGGGTACGAGCAGTACTTC. This translates into CASKGVAGGYEQYF.